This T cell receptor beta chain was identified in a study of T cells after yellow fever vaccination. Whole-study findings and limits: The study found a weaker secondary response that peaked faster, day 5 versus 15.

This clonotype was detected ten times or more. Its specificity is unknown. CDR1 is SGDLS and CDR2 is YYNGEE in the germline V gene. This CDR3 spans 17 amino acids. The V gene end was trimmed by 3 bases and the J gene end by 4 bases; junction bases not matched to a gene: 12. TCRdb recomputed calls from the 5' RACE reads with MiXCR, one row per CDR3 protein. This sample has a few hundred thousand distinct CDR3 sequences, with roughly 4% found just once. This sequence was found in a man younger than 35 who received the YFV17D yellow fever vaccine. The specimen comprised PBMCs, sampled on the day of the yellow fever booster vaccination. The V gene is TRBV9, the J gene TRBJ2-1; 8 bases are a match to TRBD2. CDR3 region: CASSAPPGAGDYNEQFF. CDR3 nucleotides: TGTGCCAGCAGCGCCCCTCCAGGAGCGGGGGATTACAATGAGCAGTTCTTC.